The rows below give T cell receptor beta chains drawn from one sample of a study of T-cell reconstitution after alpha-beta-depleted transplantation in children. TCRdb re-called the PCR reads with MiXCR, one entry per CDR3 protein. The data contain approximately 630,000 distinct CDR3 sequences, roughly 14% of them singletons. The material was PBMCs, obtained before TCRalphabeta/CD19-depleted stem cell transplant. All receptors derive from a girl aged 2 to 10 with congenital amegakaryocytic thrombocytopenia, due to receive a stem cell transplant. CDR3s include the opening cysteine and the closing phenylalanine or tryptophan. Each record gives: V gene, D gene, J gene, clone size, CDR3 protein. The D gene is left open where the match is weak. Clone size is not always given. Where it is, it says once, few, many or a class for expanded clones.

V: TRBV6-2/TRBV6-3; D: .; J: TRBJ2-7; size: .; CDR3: CASTPWDRSSYEQYF
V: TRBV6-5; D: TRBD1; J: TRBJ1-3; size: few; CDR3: CASSYSYRGSGNTIYF
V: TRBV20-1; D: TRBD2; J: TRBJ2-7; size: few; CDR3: CSAPWAGGAHSYEQYF
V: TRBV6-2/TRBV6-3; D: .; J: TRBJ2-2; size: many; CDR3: CASSNIRASTGELFF
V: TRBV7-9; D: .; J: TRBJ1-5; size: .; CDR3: CASTFNQPQHF
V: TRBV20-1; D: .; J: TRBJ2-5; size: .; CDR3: CSARDPSGAQETQYF
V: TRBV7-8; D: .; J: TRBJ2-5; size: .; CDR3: CASSLEGDRRGAQETQYF
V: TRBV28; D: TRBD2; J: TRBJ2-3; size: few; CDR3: CASSVRAGGDTQYF
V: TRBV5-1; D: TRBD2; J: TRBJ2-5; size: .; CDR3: CASSKLAGGQETQYF
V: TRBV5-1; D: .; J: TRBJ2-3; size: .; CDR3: CASSSEGPTDTQYF
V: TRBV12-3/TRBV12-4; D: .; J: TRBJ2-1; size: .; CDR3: CASSFGPAAGQFF
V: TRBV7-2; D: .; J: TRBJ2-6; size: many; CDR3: CASRRVHSGANVLTF
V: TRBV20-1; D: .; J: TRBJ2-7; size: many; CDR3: CSSPGTSSYEQYF
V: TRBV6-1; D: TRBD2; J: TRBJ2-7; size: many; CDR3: CASSGLAEHYEQYF
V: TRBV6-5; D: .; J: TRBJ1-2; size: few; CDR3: CASSYDRVDNYGYTF
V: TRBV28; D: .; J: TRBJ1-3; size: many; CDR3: CASRTFSGNTIYF
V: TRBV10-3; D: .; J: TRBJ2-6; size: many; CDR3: CAISEGSGANVLTF
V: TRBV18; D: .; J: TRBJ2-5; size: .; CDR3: CASSPLGQGLGLQETQYF
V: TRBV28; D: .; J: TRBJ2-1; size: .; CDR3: CASSLNSGQGGLF
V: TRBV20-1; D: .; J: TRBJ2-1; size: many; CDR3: CSARAVRLSSYNEQFF
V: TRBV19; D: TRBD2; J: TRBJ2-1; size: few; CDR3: CASSVFWTSGDYNEQFF
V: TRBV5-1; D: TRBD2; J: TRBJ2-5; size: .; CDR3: CASSSNKREVVPEETQYF
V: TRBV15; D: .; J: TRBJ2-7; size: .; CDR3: CATFPLTSVNPYEQYF
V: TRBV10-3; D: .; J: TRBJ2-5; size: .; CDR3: CAISDPGGSGYQETQYF
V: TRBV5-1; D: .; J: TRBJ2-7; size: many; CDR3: CASSRDLSSYEQYF
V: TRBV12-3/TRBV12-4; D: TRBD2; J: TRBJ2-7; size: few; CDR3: CASSTGLAGGYEQYF
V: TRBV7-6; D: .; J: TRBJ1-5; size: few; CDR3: CASSLASHQPQHF
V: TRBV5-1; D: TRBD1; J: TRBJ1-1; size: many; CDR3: CASSVTGRSNTEAFF
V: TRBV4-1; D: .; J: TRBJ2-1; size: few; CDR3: CASSQWGVSSGGEQFF
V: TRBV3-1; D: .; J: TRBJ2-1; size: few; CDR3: CASSQDDVTRIEFF
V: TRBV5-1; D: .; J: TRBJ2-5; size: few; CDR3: CASSLDGLPQETQYF
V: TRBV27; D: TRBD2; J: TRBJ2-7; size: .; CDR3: CASSLSSGLAGSYEQYF
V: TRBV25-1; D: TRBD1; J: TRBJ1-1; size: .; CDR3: CASSVQGARAEAFF
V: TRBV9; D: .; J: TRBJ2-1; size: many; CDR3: CASSVGPNEQFF
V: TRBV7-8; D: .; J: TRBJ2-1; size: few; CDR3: CASSFLVDNEQFF
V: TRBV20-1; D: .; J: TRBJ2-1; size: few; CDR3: CSASGLQKRRQFF
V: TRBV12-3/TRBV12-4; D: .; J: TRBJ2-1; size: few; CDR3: CASSPNLERGEQFF
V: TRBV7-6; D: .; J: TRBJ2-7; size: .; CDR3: CASSLEAISYEQYF
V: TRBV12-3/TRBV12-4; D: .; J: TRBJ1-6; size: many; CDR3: CASSFQGPLHF
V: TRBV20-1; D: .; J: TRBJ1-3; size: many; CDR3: CSASPGAGNTIYF
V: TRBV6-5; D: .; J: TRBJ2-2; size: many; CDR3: CASSYSYGTGELFF
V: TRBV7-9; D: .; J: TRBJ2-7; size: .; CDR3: CASSLSEVREQYF
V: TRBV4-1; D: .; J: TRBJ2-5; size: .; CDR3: CASSHLVDYGQETQYF
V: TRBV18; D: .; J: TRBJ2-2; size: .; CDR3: CASSPPFTVTGELFF
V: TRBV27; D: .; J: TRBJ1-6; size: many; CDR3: CASSLGAGAVTNSPLHF
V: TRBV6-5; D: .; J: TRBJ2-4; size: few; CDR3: CASSYSASLAKNIQYF